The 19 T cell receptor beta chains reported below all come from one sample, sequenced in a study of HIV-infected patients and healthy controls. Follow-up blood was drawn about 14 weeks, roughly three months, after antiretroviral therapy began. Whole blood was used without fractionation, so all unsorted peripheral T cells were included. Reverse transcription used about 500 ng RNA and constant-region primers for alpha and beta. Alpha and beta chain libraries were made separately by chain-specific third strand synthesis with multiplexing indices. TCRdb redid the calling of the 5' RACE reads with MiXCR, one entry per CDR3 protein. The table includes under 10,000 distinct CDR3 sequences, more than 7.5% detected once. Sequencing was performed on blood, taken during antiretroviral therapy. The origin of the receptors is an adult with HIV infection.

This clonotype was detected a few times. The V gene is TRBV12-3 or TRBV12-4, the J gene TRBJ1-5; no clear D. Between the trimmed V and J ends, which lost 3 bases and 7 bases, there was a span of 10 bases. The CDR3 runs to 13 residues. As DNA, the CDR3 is TGTGCCAGCAGTTTCCGGGAGGGACAGCCCCAGCATTTT. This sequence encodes CASSFREGQPQHF.

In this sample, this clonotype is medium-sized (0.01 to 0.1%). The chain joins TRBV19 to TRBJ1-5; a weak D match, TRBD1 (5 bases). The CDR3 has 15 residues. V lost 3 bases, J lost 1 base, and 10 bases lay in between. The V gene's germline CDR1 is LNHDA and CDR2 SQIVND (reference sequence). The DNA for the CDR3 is TGTGCCAGTAGTATTGCAGGGTTAAGCAATCAGCCCCAGCATTTT. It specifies CASSIAGLSNQPQHF. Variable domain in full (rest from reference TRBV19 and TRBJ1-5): DGGITQSPKYLFRKEGQNVTLSCEQNLNHDAMYWYRQDPGQGLRLIYYSQIVNDFQKGDIAEGYSVSREKKESFPLTVTSAQKNPTAFYLCASSIAGLSNQPQHFGDGTRLSIL.

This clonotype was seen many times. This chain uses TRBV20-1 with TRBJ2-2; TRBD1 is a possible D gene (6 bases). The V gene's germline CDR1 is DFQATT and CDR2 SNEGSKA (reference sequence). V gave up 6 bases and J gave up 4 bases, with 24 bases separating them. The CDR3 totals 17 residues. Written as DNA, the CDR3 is TGCAGTGCCCGCCGTGGTTGGGTGGGGGCCATCACCGGGGAGCTGTTTTTT. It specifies CSARRGWVGAITGELFF.

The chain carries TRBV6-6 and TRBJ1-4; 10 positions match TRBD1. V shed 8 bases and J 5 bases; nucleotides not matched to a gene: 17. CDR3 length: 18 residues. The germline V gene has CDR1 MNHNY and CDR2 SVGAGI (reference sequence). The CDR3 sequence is CASSRGQGGRQENEKLFF. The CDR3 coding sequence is TGTGCCAGCTCTCGAGGACAGGGGGGTCGTCAAGAAAATGAAAAACTGTTTTTT.

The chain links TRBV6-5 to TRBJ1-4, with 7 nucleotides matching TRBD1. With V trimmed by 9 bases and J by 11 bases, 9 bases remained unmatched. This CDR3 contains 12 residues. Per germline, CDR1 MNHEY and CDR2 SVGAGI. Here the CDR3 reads CASMTGSEKLFF. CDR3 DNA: TGTGCCAGTATGACAGGGTCTGAGAAACTGTTTTTT.

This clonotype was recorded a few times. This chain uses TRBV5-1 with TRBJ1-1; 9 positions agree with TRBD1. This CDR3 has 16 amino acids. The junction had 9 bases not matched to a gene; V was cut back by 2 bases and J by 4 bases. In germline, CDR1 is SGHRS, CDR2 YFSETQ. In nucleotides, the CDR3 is TGCGCCAGCAGCTTAACAGGGGGCCCCCAAGGCACTGAAGCTTTCTTT. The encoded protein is CASSLTGGPQGTEAFF.

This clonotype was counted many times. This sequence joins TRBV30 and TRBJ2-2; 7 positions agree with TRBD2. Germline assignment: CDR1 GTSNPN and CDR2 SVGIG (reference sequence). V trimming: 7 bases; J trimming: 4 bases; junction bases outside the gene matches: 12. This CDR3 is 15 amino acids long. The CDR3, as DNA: TGTGCCTCCGCGACTAGCCAATGGGGCACCGGGGAGCTGTTTTTT. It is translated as CASATSQWGTGELFF.

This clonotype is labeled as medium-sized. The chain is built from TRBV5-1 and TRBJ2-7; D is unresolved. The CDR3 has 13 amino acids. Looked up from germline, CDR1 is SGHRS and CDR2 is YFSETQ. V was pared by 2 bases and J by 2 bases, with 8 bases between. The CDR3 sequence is CASSFDGTYEQYF. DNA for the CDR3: TGCGCCAGCAGCTTCGACGGAACCTACGAGCAGTACTTC.

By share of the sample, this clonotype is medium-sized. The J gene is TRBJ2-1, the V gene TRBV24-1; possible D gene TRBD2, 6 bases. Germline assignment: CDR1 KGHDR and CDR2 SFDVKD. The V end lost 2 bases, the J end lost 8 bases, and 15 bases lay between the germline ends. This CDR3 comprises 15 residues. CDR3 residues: CATSDYKTSGDEQFF. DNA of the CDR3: TGTGCCACCAGTGATTACAAGACTAGTGGAGATGAGCAGTTCTTC.

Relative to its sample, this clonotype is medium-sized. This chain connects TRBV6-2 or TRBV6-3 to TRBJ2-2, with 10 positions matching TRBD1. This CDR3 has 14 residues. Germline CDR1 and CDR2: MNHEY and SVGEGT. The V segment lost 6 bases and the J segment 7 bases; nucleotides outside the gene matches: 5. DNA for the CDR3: TGTGCCAGCAGACGACAGGGGGCCGACGGGGAGCTGTTTTTT. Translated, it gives CASRRQGADGELFF.

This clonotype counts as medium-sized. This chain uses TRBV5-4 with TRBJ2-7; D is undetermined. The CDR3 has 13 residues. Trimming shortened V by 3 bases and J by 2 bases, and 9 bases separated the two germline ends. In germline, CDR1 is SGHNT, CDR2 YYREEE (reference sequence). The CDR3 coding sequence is TGTGCCAGCAGCTACGCGCCTGCCTACGAGCAGTACTTC. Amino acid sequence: CASSYAPAYEQYF.

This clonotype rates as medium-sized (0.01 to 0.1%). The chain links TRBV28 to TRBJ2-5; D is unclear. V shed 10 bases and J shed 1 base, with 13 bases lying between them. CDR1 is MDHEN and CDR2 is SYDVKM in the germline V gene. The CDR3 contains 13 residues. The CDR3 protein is CAIPPRIQETQYF. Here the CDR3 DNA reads TGTGCCATTCCCCCGAGGATCCAAGAGACCCAGTACTTC.

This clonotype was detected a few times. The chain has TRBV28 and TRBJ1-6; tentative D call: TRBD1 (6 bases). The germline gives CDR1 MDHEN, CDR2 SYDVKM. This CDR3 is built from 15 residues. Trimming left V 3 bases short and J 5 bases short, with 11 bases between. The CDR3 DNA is TGTGCCAGCAGTTTGGTACAGGGAAATAATTCACCCCTCCACTTT. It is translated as CASSLVQGNNSPLHF.

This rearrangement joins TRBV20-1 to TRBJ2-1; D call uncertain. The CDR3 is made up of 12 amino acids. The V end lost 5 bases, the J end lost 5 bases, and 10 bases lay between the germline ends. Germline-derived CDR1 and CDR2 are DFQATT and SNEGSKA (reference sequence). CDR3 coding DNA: TGCAGTGCTCAAAGAAGAAACAATGAGCAGTTCTTC. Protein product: CSAQRRNNEQFF.

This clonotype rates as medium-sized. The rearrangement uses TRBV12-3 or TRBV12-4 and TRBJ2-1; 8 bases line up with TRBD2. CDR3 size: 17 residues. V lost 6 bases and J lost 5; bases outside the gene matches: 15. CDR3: CASSQMWVAGRNNEQFF. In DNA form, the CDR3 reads TGTGCCAGCAGCCAAATGTGGGTAGCGGGAAGGAACAATGAGCAGTTCTTC.

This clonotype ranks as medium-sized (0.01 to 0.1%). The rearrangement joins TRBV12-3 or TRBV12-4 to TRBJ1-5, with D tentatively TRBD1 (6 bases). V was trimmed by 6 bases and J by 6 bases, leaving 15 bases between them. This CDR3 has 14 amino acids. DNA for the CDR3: TGTGCCAGCAGAAAGGGGGTTACGAGTCAGCCCCAGCATTTT. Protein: CASRKGVTSQPQHF.

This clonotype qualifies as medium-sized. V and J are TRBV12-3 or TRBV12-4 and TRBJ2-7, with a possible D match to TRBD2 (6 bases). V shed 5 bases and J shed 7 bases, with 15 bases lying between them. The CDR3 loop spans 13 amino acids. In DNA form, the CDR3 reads TGTGCCAGCAGTCGGGACTCCTCAGGAGAGCAGTACTTC. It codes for CASSRDSSGEQYF.

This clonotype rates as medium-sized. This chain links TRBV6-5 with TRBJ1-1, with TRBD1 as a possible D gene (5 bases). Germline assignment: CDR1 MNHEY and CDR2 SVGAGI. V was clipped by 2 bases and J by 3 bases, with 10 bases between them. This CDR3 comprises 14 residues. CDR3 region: CASSYGGVDTEAFF. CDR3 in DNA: TGTGCCAGCAGTTACGGGGGGGTCGACACTGAAGCTTTCTTT.

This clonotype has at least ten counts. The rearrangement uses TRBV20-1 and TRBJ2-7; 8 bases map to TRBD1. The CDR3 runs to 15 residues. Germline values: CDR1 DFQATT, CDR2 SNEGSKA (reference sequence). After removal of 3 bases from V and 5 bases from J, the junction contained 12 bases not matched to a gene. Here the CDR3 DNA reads TGCAGTGCTAGGTCGGCGGACAGGGTAGGGAACGAGCAGTACTTC. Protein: CSARSADRVGNEQYF.